This entry lists 3 T cell receptor beta chains sequenced from one sample in a study of blood T cell repertoires in COVID-19. TCRdb keeps only in-frame clones here, not all; method: immunoSEQ multiplex PCR. The repertoire holds under 100,000 clones, with roughly 80% as singletons. Sequencing was done on a sample of peripheral blood. The receptors stem from a woman in her 70s with active or convalescent COVID-19.

The chain couples TRBV14 to TRBJ1-4; 10 bases fit TRBD1. CDR3 length equals 15 residues. CDR1 and CDR2 from the germline V gene are SGHDN and FVKESK. Trimming at V came to 4 bases and at J to 7 bases, leaving 6 bases not matched to a gene. In DNA form, the CDR3 reads TGTGCCAGCAGCCTAGACAGGGGGCGCAGTGAAAAACTGTTTTTT. Encoded protein: CASSLDRGRSEKLFF. Combining the CDR3 with reference TRBV14 and TRBJ1-4 gives the whole variable domain EAGVTQFPSHSVIEKGQTVTLRCDPISGHDNLYWYRRVMGKEIKFLLHFVKESKQDESGMPNNRFLAERTGGTYSTLKVQPAELEDSGVYFCASSLDRGRSEKLFFGSGTQLSVL.

V is TRBV5-1 and J is TRBJ1-1; D is perhaps TRBD1 (6 bases). The CDR3 consists of 17 residues. The V and J ends lost 2 bases and 1 base respectively, with 18 bases between them. Germline assignment: CDR1 SGHRS and CDR2 YFSETQ. The CDR3 here is CASSFKDSAQANTEAFF. For the CDR3, the DNA is TGCGCCAGCAGCTTCAAGGACAGTGCCCAGGCGAACACTGAAGCTTTCTTT.

V usage is TRBV7-2 and J usage is TRBJ1-2; D remains ambiguous. V was clipped by 5 bases and J by 5 bases, with 9 bases between them. The CDR3 sequence is 12 residues long. Germline CDR1 reads SGHTA; CDR2 reads FQGNSA. The CDR3 DNA follows: TGTGCCAGCAGCAGTCAGGTTTATGGCTACACCTTC. It encodes CASSSQVYGYTF.